This T cell receptor (beta chain) emerged from a study of cytomegalovirus exposure and HLA in healthy donors. Turning to this clone: Its antigen is undetermined.

PCR primers comprised 60 Vbeta and 13 Jbeta primers. Data came from immunoSEQ multiplex PCR; TCRdb stores just in-frame clones and leaves some out. Among approximately 200,000 clones listed, around 67% were seen once. Notes on the study in general: Previous analysis showed most TCR beta V segments were productive about 87% or about 30% of the time.

Trimming stripped 5 bases from V and 5 bases from J, with 6 bases between. Looked up from germline, CDR1 is SNHLY and CDR2 is FYNNEI. CDR3 length equals 11 residues. The source is a woman aged 30 to 39 in good health and CMV-seropositive. Input material: PBMCs. The rearrangement links TRBV2 to TRBJ2-5; D not certain. Here the CDR3 DNA reads TGTGCCAGCAGTACAAAGGAGACCCAGTACTTC. Protein sequence: CASSTKETQYF.